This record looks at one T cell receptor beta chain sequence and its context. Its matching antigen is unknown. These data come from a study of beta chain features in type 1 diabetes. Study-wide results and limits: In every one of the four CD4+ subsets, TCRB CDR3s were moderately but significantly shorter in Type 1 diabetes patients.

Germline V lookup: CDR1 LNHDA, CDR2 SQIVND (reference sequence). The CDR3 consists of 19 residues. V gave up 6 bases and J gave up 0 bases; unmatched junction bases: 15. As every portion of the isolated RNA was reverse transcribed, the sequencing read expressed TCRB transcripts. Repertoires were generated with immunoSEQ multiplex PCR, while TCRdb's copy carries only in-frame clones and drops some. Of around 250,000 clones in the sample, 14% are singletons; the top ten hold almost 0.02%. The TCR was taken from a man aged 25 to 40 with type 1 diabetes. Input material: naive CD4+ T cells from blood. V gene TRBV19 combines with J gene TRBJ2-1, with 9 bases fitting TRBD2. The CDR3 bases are TGTGCCAGTAGCCCGGGAGGGCTAGCGGGGCGAAGCTCCTACAATGAGCAGTTCTTC. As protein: CASSPGGLAGRSSYNEQFF.